This T cell receptor (beta chain) stems from a study of cytomegalovirus exposure and HLA in healthy donors. Study-wide results and caveats: Overall, 164 TCR beta chains were annotated as cytomegalovirus-associated. Accounts indicate the classifier identified cytomegalovirus status with strong specificity and sensitivity.

As for this clone: The antigen remains unidentified.

The CDR3 consists of 16 residues. Germline loops: CDR1 SGHVS, CDR2 FQNEAQ. V was pared by 0 bases and J by 1 base, with 2 bases of the junction left unmatched. The PCR employed 60 Vbeta primers together with 13 Jbeta primers. The method was immunoSEQ multiplex PCR; TCRdb's version includes in-frame clones alone and lacks a portion of them. This sample has roughly 280,000 clones, with roughly 70% found just once. The clonotype originates from a female donor in good health and CMV-seronegative. The rearrangement links TRBV7-8 to TRBJ2-2, with 7 nucleotides matching TRBD2. Sequenced input: PBMCs. Written as DNA, the CDR3 is TGTGCCAGCAGCTTAGCAGGACTAGGGAACACCGGGGAGCTGTTTTTT. It yields the protein CASSLAGLGNTGELFF.